This T cell receptor (beta chain) derives from a study of control samples from healthy donors and cancer patients. Measured with immunoSEQ multiplex PCR; TCRdb has only the in-frame clones, and not every one. This table has around 140,000 clones, 94% appearing once. V was cut by 0 bases and J by 8 bases, with 16 bases left in between. Germline V CDR1 and CDR2: LGHNT, FRNRAP. This CDR3 spans 16 amino acids. The sample consisted of blood. The genes are TRBV12-5 and TRBJ1-4; no reliable D call. The origin of this receptor is a man aged 40-49 years in good health. CDR3 loop: CASGLVRFGVREKLFF. CDR3 nucleotides: TGTGCTAGTGGTTTGGTACGATTTGGGGTTCGAGAAAAACTGTTTTTT.